The 7 T cell receptor beta chains reported below all come from one sample, sequenced in a study of blood T cell repertoires in COVID-19. Profiled with immunoSEQ multiplex PCR; TCRdb holds only in-frame clones, not every one. The sample includes 400,000 to 500,000 clones, around 89% seen only once; the top ten take 1.5% to 2%. Sequenced: PBMCs or T cells enriched from blood (not recorded which). The receptors were gathered from a woman in her 40s who had recovered from COVID-19.

The chain has TRBV19 and TRBJ2-3; TRBD2 agrees at 10 bases. The CDR3 covers 16 residues. Germline CDR1 and CDR2: LNHDA and SQIVND (reference sequence). J gave up 4 bases and V 5 bases, and 9 bases lay outside the gene matches. The CDR3 here is CASSLGLAGDADTQYF. CDR3 coding DNA: TGTGCCAGTAGTTTGGGGCTAGCGGGAGATGCAGATACGCAGTATTTT. The variable domain in full, completed from reference TRBV19 and TRBJ2-3, reads DGGITQSPKYLFRKEGQNVTLSCEQNLNHDAMYWYRQDPGQGLRLIYYSQIVNDFQKGDIAEGYSVSREKKESFPLTVTSAQKNPTAFYLCASSLGLAGDADTQYFGPGTRLTVL.

The DNA for the CDR3 is TGTGCCAGCAGTTCGGGCCCCGAAGCGGGGTACAATGAGCAGTTCTTC. It specifies CASSSGPEAGYNEQFF. V usage is TRBV7-8 and J usage is TRBJ2-1; 7 bases match TRBD2. The V gene's germline CDR1 is SGHVS and CDR2 FQNEAQ. The CDR3 runs to 16 residues. The V and J ends lost 6 bases and 4 bases, in that order; junction bases with no gene match: 12.

The chain has TRBV4-3 and TRBJ1-1; D remains unclear. Germline CDR1 LGHNA, CDR2 YSLEER. This CDR3 contains 14 residues. Trimming shortened V by 1 base and J by 7 bases, and 13 bases separated the two germline ends. CDR3 loop: CASSQAGGFGEAFF. CDR3 nucleotides: TGCGCCAGCAGCCAAGCGGGTGGGTTTGGTGAAGCTTTCTTT.

This rearrangement joins TRBV25-1 to TRBJ1-2; 8 nucleotides agree with TRBD1. The CDR3 runs 14 residues. The germline CDR1 and CDR2 sequences are MGHDK and SYGVNS. V was pared by 1 base and J by 2 bases, with 0 bases of the junction left unmatched. The CDR3 reads CASSEWTGNYGYTF. The CDR3, as DNA: TGTGCCAGCAGTGAATGGACAGGGAACTATGGCTACACCTTC.

This chain joins TRBV6-5 and TRBJ2-3; 7 bases are a match to TRBD1. CDR3 size: 14 residues. CDR1 is MNHEY, CDR2 SVGAGI, per germline. Trimming took 7 bases from V and 1 from J; bases not matched to a gene: 5. CDR3 DNA: TGTGCCAGCAAAACCGGGACAGGCACAGATACGCAGTATTTT. The encoded protein is CASKTGTGTDTQYF.

As DNA, the CDR3 is TGTGCCATCAGTGCGGGACAGGTTTCCTATGGCTACACCTTC. This encodes CAISAGQVSYGYTF. The chain couples TRBV10-3 to TRBJ1-2, with TRBD1 identical over 8 bases. The CDR3 consists of 14 residues. The germline V gene encodes CDR1 ENHRY and CDR2 SYGVKD. J gave up 4 bases and V 4 bases, and 5 bases lay outside the gene matches.

The chain uses TRBV4-2 and TRBJ2-3; 12 bases line up with TRBD2. Per germline, CDR1 LGHNA and CDR2 YNFKEQ. Trimming at V came to 4 bases and at J to 4 bases, leaving 12 bases not matched to a gene. This CDR3 is built from 18 residues. DNA of the CDR3: TGTGCCAGCAGCCTCAGCGGTGGACTAGCGGGATTCTCAGATACGCAGTATTTT. Protein: CASSLSGGLAGFSDTQYF.